These 21 T cell receptor beta chains were all obtained from the same sample, sequenced in a study of OX40 agonist ivuxolimab in advanced cancers. Clones were read by immunoSEQ multiplex PCR, and TCRdb kept only the in-frame ones, dropping some. This table has around 75,000 clones, roughly 80% appearing once. The sequenced sample was CD4+ or CD8+ T cells sorted from blood, obtained in a trial of the OX40 agonist ivuxolimab. The receptors come from an adult with an advanced solid tumor such as melanoma, head and neck, liver or kidney cancer.

This chain links TRBV11-1 with TRBJ1-1; 7 positions match TRBD1. The germline V gene encodes CDR1 SGHAT and CDR2 FQDESV (reference sequence). The junction had 8 bases not matched to a gene; V was cut back by 5 bases and J by 2 bases. This CDR3 has 15 residues. CDR3 sequence: CASSGLTGRNTEAFF. The CDR3 bases are TGTGCCAGCAGCGGCCTGACAGGGCGAAACACTGAAGCTTTCTTT.

The rearrangement uses TRBV28 and TRBJ2-7; D tentatively reads TRBD1 or TRBD2 (5 bases each). This CDR3 contains 13 residues. V was pared by 3 bases and J by 2 bases, with 8 bases between. Germline-derived CDR1 and CDR2 are MDHEN and SYDVKM. This CDR3 reads CASSLGPTYEQYF. In DNA, the CDR3 is TGTGCCAGCAGTTTGGGACCAACCTACGAGCAGTACTTC.

The chain recombines TRBV5-1 with TRBJ1-1; D is uncertain. CDR3 length: 10 residues. Trimming left V 6 bases short and J 2 bases short, with 2 bases between. Per the germline V gene, CDR1 is SGHRS and CDR2 is YFSETQ. The CDR3 DNA reads TGCGCCAGCAACAACACTGAAGCTTTCTTT. Its translation is CASNNTEAFF.

V usage is TRBV6-1 and J usage is TRBJ2-7, with TRBD2 matching 11 bases. The trim removed 3 bases at V and 4 bases at J, leaving 17 bases unmatched. This CDR3 has 19 residues. Germline V gene sequence: CDR1 MNHNS, CDR2 SASEGT. The CDR3 region is CASSDPRTSGPQALYEQYF. The CDR3 region has the DNA TGTGCCAGCAGTGACCCCCGGACTAGCGGGCCCCAGGCCCTATACGAGCAGTACTTC.

The chain links TRBV6-1 to TRBJ2-1, with TRBD1 matching over 8 bases. Germline CDR1 reads MNHNS; CDR2 reads SASEGT. This CDR3 has 15 residues. V lost 6 bases, J lost 1 base, and 5 bases stayed unmatched. Here the CDR3 DNA reads TGTGCCAGCAGCCATACAGGGGGTTCCTACAATGAGCAGTTCTTC. Its protein is CASSHTGGSYNEQFF.

V gene TRBV7-6 combines with J gene TRBJ2-3; perhaps D is TRBD1 or TRBD2 (5 bases each). The CDR3 contains 16 residues. V dropped 2 bases and J dropped 0 bases, with 12 bases sitting between them. CDR1 is SGHVS, CDR2 FNYEAQ, per germline. The CDR3 DNA sequence: TGTGCCAGCAGCTTAATTGGGACCTCCAGCACAGATACGCAGTATTTT. This sequence encodes CASSLIGTSSTDTQYF.

CDR3 sequence (DNA): TGTGCCAGCAGCTTAGATTGGGACAGAGACAATGAGCAGTTCTTC. Its translation is CASSLDWDRDNEQFF. The rearrangement joins TRBV11-2 to TRBJ2-1; TRBD1 agrees at 7 bases. The CDR3 spans 15 residues. The germline V gene has CDR1 SGHAT and CDR2 FQNNGV. J was trimmed by 5 bases and V by 0 bases; bases with no gene match: 4. Together with reference TRBV11-2 and TRBJ2-1, the CDR3 gives the full variable domain: EAGVAQSPRYKIIEKRQSVAFWCNPISGHATLYWYQQILGQGPKLLIQFQNNGVVDDSQLPKDRFSAERLKGVDSTLKIQPAKLEDSAVYLCASSLDWDRDNEQFFGPGTRLTVL.

There are a few counts of this clone. The chain couples TRBV11-2 to TRBJ1-4; D ambiguous. The ends were cut back, 1 base at V and 4 bases at J, with 7 bases in the middle. Germline-derived CDR1 and CDR2 are SGHAT and FQNNGV. The CDR3 contains 14 residues. The CDR3 sequence: CASSLGVFNEKLFF. The CDR3 nucleotides are TGTGCCAGCAGCTTAGGGGTCTTTAATGAAAAACTGTTTTTT.

A single count supports this clone. V is TRBV5-1 and J is TRBJ2-2, with D unresolved. Germline V CDR1 and CDR2: SGHRS, YFSETQ. This CDR3 region has 14 residues. Trimming left V 6 bases short and J 1 base short, with 10 bases between. CDR3 in DNA: TGCGCCAGCACCCTGACCGAGAACACCGGGGAGCTGTTTTTT. Protein sequence: CASTLTENTGELFF.

The V gene is TRBV9, the J gene TRBJ2-1; D gene unclear. Germline V gives CDR1 SGDLS, CDR2 YYNGEE. V was shortened by 0 bases and J by 2 bases, with 21 bases between the two germline ends. The CDR3 has 19 amino acids. In DNA form, the CDR3 reads TGTGCCAGCAGCGTAGATCGAGCCAGGAGAGTTATGACCTACAATGAGCAGTTCTTC. Protein: CASSVDRARRVMTYNEQFF.

The V and J genes are TRBV5-5 and TRBJ1-1; no clear D. Germline values: CDR1 SGHKS, CDR2 YYEKEE (reference sequence). Trimming removed 0 bases from V and 0 bases from J, with 18 bases in between. This CDR3 comprises 18 residues. This CDR3 is CASSLAFRATPMNTEAFF. DNA for the CDR3: TGTGCCAGCAGCTTGGCCTTCCGGGCCACTCCCATGAACACTGAAGCTTTCTTT.

This sequence joins TRBV7-7 and TRBJ2-1; TRBD2 matches at 8 bases. Germline loops: CDR1 SSHAT, CDR2 FNYEAQ (reference sequence). V lost 3 bases, J lost 7 bases, and 14 bases stayed unmatched. The CDR3 is made up of 17 amino acids. This CDR3 reads CASSFYSGGLQGNEQFF. DNA of the CDR3: TGTGCCAGCAGCTTTTACAGCGGGGGCCTACAAGGGAATGAGCAGTTCTTC.

This chain links TRBV9 with TRBJ2-5; TRBD2 might be the D (6 bases). Deletions cut 3 bases from V and 2 bases from J, with 11 bases between. Germline V gene lookup returns CDR1 SGDLS and CDR2 YYNGEE. The CDR3 contains 14 residues. The CDR3 bases are TGTGCCAGCAGCGAGGGACTTCCACAAGAGACCCAGTACTTC. Residues: CASSEGLPQETQYF. The whole variable domain, filled in from reference TRBV9 and TRBJ2-5, reads DSGVTQTPKHLITATGQRVTLRCSPRSGDLSVYWYQQSLDQGLQFLIQYYNGEERAKGNILERFSAQQFPDLHSELNLSSLELGDSALYFCASSEGLPQETQYFGPGTRLLVL.

This chain uses TRBV2 with TRBJ2-1; 7 nucleotides agree with TRBD1. The V gene end was trimmed by 6 bases and the J gene end by 3 bases; junction bases not matched to a gene: 8. CDR1 is SNHLY, CDR2 FYNNEI, per germline. The CDR3 spans 15 residues. The CDR3 sequence: CASRGQSKGYNEQFF. CDR3 bases: TGTGCCAGCAGGGGACAGTCAAAAGGCTACAATGAGCAGTTCTTC. The variable domain in full, completed from reference TRBV2 and TRBJ2-1, reads EPEVTQTPSHQVTQMGQEVILRCVPISNHLYFYWYRQILGQKVEFLVSFYNNEISEKSEIFDDQFSVERPDGSNFTLKIRSTKLEDSAMYFCASRGQSKGYNEQFFGPGTRLTVL.

The chain carries TRBV6-1 and TRBJ1-5; D call uncertain. The ends were cut back, 3 bases at V and 1 base at J, with 10 bases in the middle. This CDR3 is built from 15 residues. CDR1 and CDR2 (germline): MNHNS, SASEGT. The CDR3, as DNA: TGTGCCAGCAGTGAGCCCACAAGGAGCAATCAGCCCCAGCATTTT. Translation: CASSEPTRSNQPQHF.

This sequence joins TRBV11-2 and TRBJ2-5, with 8 nucleotides matching TRBD2. The germline V gene has CDR1 SGHAT and CDR2 FQNNGV. CDR3 length: 16 residues. With V trimmed by 5 bases and J by 5 bases, 13 bases remained unmatched. The CDR3 loop is CASSPNPPGGAETQYF. The CDR3 DNA reads TGTGCCAGCAGCCCCAACCCACCGGGGGGGGCGGAGACCCAGTACTTC. The full variable domain, completed using reference TRBV11-2 and TRBJ2-5, is EAGVAQSPRYKIIEKRQSVAFWCNPISGHATLYWYQQILGQGPKLLIQFQNNGVVDDSQLPKDRFSAERLKGVDSTLKIQPAKLEDSAVYLCASSPNPPGGAETQYFGPGTRLLVL.

The chain combines TRBV10-3 with TRBJ1-4, with 11 bases lining up with TRBD1. V was clipped by 6 bases and J by 4 bases; unmatched bases: 1. This CDR3 is 14 amino acids long. From germline, CDR1 is ENHRY and CDR2 SYGVKD. This chain's CDR3 is CAISGTGGNEKLFF. The CDR3 nucleotides read TGTGCCATCAGCGGGACAGGGGGTAATGAAAAACTGTTTTTT.

The genes are TRBV6-6 and TRBJ1-1; 7 nucleotides line up with TRBD1. Germline V gene lookup returns CDR1 MNHNY and CDR2 SVGAGI (reference sequence). This CDR3 is 15 amino acids long. The trim removed 9 bases at V and 0 bases at J, leaving 10 bases unmatched. CDR3 sequence: CASNRDSPLNTEAFF. The CDR3 DNA reads TGTGCCAGTAACCGGGACAGCCCCTTGAACACTGAAGCTTTCTTT.

V and J are TRBV7-9 and TRBJ1-1; 7 nucleotides match TRBD1. The CDR3 spans 14 residues. CDR1 SEHNR and CDR2 FQNEAQ come from the germline V gene (reference sequence). Unmatched junction bases numbered 8, after V lost 4 bases and J lost 6 bases. The CDR3 DNA follows: TGTGCCAGCAGCTCCAGGGCCGGGACAGCTGAAGCTTTCTTT. Protein: CASSSRAGTAEAFF. Together with reference TRBV7-9 and TRBJ1-1, the CDR3 gives the full variable domain: DTGVSQNPRHKITKRGQNVTFRCDPISEHNRLYWYRQTLGQGPEFLTYFQNEAQLEKSRLLSDRFSAERPKGSFSTLEIQRTEQGDSAMYLCASSSRAGTAEAFFGQGTRLTVV.

This chain connects TRBV9 to TRBJ1-4; D ambiguous. Trimming stripped 0 bases from V and 1 base from J, with 7 bases between. In germline, CDR1 is SGDLS, CDR2 YYNGEE. The CDR3 loop spans 15 amino acids. CDR3 coding DNA: TGTGCCAGCAGCGTAGAGGGCAGAACTAATGAAAAACTGTTTTTT. This encodes CASSVEGRTNEKLFF. The entire variable domain, with the rest obtained from reference TRBV9 and TRBJ1-4, is as follows: DSGVTQTPKHLITATGQRVTLRCSPRSGDLSVYWYQQSLDQGLQFLIQYYNGEERAKGNILERFSAQQFPDLHSELNLSSLELGDSALYFCASSVEGRTNEKLFFGSGTQLSVL.

This chain links TRBV2 with TRBJ1-3, with 7 bases aligning to TRBD1. V lost 2 bases, J lost 2 bases, and 6 bases stayed unmatched. The CDR3 covers 16 residues. Germline V gene sequence: CDR1 SNHLY, CDR2 FYNNEI. The CDR3 here is CASSEWEGATGNTIYF. CDR3 nucleotide sequence: TGTGCCAGCAGTGAATGGGAGGGGGCTACTGGAAACACCATATATTTT.